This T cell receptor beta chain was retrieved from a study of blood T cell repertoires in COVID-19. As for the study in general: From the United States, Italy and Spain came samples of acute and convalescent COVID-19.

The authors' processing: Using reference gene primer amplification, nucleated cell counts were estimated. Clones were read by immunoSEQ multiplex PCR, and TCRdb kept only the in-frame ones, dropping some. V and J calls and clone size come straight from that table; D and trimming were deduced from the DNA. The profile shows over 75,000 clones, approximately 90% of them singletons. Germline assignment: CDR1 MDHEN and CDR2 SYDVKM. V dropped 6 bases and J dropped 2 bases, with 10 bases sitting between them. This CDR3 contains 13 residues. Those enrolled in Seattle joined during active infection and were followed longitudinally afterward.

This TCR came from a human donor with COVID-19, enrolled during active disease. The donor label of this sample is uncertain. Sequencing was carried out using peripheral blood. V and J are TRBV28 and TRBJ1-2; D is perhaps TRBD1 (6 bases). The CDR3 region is CASSPDRNYGYTF. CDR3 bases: TGTGCCAGCAGCCCCGACAGGAACTATGGCTACACCTTC.